A single sample gave rise to the 25 T cell receptor beta chains below, sequenced in a study of shared clonotypes between healthy human individuals. Repertoires were generated with immunoSEQ multiplex PCR, while TCRdb's copy carries only in-frame clones and drops some. This sample has about 1 million clones; 60% to 80% occur once, and the top ten carry approximately 1.5%. The sequencing sample was made of memory CD4+ T cells sorted from blood. This sample's subset: CD45RA-negative fraction. All receptors come from a man younger than 30 in good health.

V gene TRBV19 combines with J gene TRBJ2-7, with D tentatively TRBD2 (5 bases). The germline gives CDR1 LNHDA, CDR2 SQIVND (reference sequence). V was trimmed by 10 bases and J by 0 bases, leaving 19 bases between them. The CDR3 has 15 amino acids. This CDR3 reads CATSPQDFFSYEQYF. The CDR3 coding sequence is TGTGCCACTTCCCCCCAGGACTTCTTCTCCTACGAGCAGTACTTC.

This chain uses TRBV19 with TRBJ1-1; the D is unclear. The germline CDR1 and CDR2 sequences are LNHDA and SQIVND (reference sequence). The CDR3 length is 13 residues. With 7 bases removed from V and 1 base from J, the gap between germline ends came to 10 bases. The CDR3 sequence is CASTIGGNTEAFF. CDR3 sequence (DNA): TGTGCCAGTACCATTGGCGGGAACACTGAAGCTTTCTTT.

In DNA form, the CDR3 reads TGTGCCAGCAGCCAACGCACTAGCGTTAATGAGCAGTTCTTC. Encoded protein: CASSQRTSVNEQFF. J is TRBJ2-1 and V is TRBV7-2; 7 bases line up with TRBD2. The germline gives CDR1 SGHTA, CDR2 FQGNSA. The length of the CDR3 is 14 residues. With V trimmed by 5 bases and J by 7 bases, 8 bases remained unmatched.

The chain joins TRBV2 to TRBJ2-7; 13 bases are shared with TRBD2. The CDR3 length is 14 residues. Germline-derived CDR1 and CDR2 are SNHLY and FYNNEI. V lost 8 bases, J lost 1 base, and 2 bases stayed unmatched. The CDR3 bases are TGTGCCAGCCGACTAGCGGGAGGATCCTACGAGCAGTACTTC. Amino acid sequence: CASRLAGGSYEQYF.

The rearrangement links TRBV6-5 to TRBJ1-1; TRBD1 matches 8 bases. The CDR3 has 12 residues. Trimming at V came to 6 bases and at J to 11 bases, leaving 8 bases not matched to a gene. CDR1 and CDR2 from the germline V gene are MNHEY and SVGAGI. The CDR3 DNA reads TGTGCCAGCAGCTTTCCGACAGGGGTGGCTTTCTTT. Protein product: CASSFPTGVAFF.

This chain connects TRBV7-2 to TRBJ2-7; 8 nucleotides align to TRBD1. V shed 7 bases and J 2 bases; nucleotides not matched to a gene: 13. The CDR3 extends over 16 amino acids. CDR1 and CDR2 from the germline V gene are SGHTA and FQGNSA. The CDR3 is CASTPPQGQATYEQYF. CDR3 DNA: TGTGCCAGCACCCCTCCCCAGGGACAGGCAACCTACGAGCAGTACTTC.

This clone was observed at least ten times. V and J are TRBV2 and TRBJ2-7; 7 nucleotides agree with TRBD2. Trimming removed 1 base from V and 4 bases from J; junction bases left unmatched: 16. Germline V gene data show CDR1 as SNHLY and CDR2 as FYNNEI. The CDR3 is 18 amino acids. The chain's CDR3 is CASSEGGEGLPASYEQYF. The DNA of the CDR3 is TGTGCCAGCAGTGAAGGGGGGGAGGGTCTACCGGCGTCTTACGAGCAGTACTTC.

The CDR3 bases are TGTGCCAGCTCGGGCTCCTTCGCGGAGACCCAGTACTTC. Translated: CASSGSFAETQYF. V and J are TRBV6-6 and TRBJ2-5; D is unresolved. CDR3 length equals 13 residues. Trimming pared 8 bases from V and 5 bases from J, leaving 15 bases between. Germline CDR1 and CDR2: MNHNY and SVGAGI (reference sequence).

J is TRBJ2-3 and V is TRBV5-1; D perhaps matches TRBD1 (6 bases). In germline, CDR1 is SGHRS, CDR2 YFSETQ. The germline V and J ends were trimmed by 0 bases and 5 bases, with 16 bases remaining between them. The length of the CDR3 is 16 residues. CDR3 in DNA: TGCGCCAGCAGCTTGGATGCCAGGGGAGTAGGAGATACGCAGTATTTT. Translated: CASSLDARGVGDTQYF. The full variable domain, its missing parts supplied by reference TRBV5-1 and TRBJ2-3, is KAGVTQTPRYLIKTRGQQVTLSCSPISGHRSVSWYQQTPGQGLQFLFEYFSETQRNKGNFPGRFSGRQFSNSRSEMNVSTLELGDSALYLCASSLDARGVGDTQYFGPGTRLTVL.

This sequence joins TRBV19 and TRBJ2-6, with D possibly being TRBD2 (6 bases). V lost 1 base and J 3 bases, leaving 22 bases between the germline ends. The CDR3 is 20 residues long. Germline V gene data show CDR1 as LNHDA and CDR2 as SQIVND (reference sequence). CDR3 in amino acids: CASSIVGGRSLFFGANVLTF. The CDR3 DNA sequence: TGTGCCAGTAGTATAGTAGGAGGGCGTTCTCTATTTTTTGGGGCCAACGTCCTGACTTTC.

This chain uses TRBV7-6 with TRBJ2-1, with no clear D. Germline CDR1 is SGHVS and CDR2 is FNYEAQ. V was cut by 6 bases and J by 7 bases, with 10 bases left in between. CDR3 length equals 12 residues. CDR3 nucleotide sequence: TGTGCCAGCAGTCCACTGGGGAATGAGCAGTTCTTC. This translates into CASSPLGNEQFF.

This rearrangement joins TRBV5-1 to TRBJ1-6, with TRBD1 matching over 7 bases. CDR1 is SGHRS and CDR2 is YFSETQ in the germline V gene. The trim removed 0 bases at V and 7 bases at J, leaving 4 bases unmatched. The CDR3 is 15 amino acids. CDR3 amino acids: CASSLADRDNSPLHF. CDR3 sequence (DNA): TGCGCCAGCAGCTTGGCCGACAGGGACAATTCACCCCTCCACTTT.

This rearrangement joins TRBV6-5 to TRBJ1-1; D possibly corresponds to TRBD1 (5 bases). The CDR3 contains 14 residues. V was trimmed by 2 bases and J by 4 bases, leaving 11 bases between them. The germline V gene encodes CDR1 MNHEY and CDR2 SVGAGI. CDR3 in DNA: TGTGCCAGCAGTTACGGGGGGTCGGGCACTGAAGCTTTCTTT. As protein: CASSYGGSGTEAFF.

This chain links TRBV7-2 with TRBJ2-3, with 9 bases lining up with TRBD2. V lost 9 bases and J lost 2; bases outside the gene matches: 9. Germline V CDR1 and CDR2: SGHTA, FQGNSA. The CDR3 covers 15 residues. CDR3 nucleotides: TGTGCCAGTAGCGGGGGCTGGGGTTACACAGATACGCAGTATTTT. This sequence encodes CASSGGWGYTDTQYF.

This sequence joins TRBV14 and TRBJ2-3; D is unresolved. Trimming left V 2 bases short and J 0 bases short, with 12 bases between. Germline V gene data show CDR1 as SGHDN and CDR2 as FVKESK. The CDR3 contains 16 residues. CDR3 in amino acids: CASSQRLAYSTDTQYF. CDR3 nucleotide sequence: TGTGCCAGCAGCCAAAGATTAGCCTACAGCACAGATACGCAGTATTTT.

Comment on this clone: Other DNA sequences from this sample encode an identical CDR3 as well. This chain links TRBV5-4 with TRBJ1-3; 7 bases are a match to TRBD1. Germline-derived CDR1 and CDR2 are SGHNT and YYREEE (reference sequence). The junction had 3 bases not matched to a gene; V was cut back by 0 bases and J by 0 bases. This CDR3 has 16 amino acids. The CDR3 nucleotides read TGTGCCAGCAGCTTGGCAGGGGGTGTCTCTGGAAACACCATATATTTT. It translates to CASSLAGGVSGNTIYF.

The J gene is TRBJ1-2, the V gene TRBV27, with D uncertain. The CDR3 extends over 12 amino acids. In germline, CDR1 is MNHEY, CDR2 SMNVEV (reference sequence). Trimming pared 10 bases from V and 3 bases from J, leaving 12 bases between. The CDR3 here is CATFAGYYGYTF. The CDR3 DNA reads TGTGCCACCTTTGCGGGATACTATGGCTACACCTTC.

This chain connects TRBV2 to TRBJ2-3; tentative D call: TRBD2 (6 bases). The ends were cut back, 6 bases at V and 15 bases at J, with 16 bases in the middle. The CDR3 extends over 11 amino acids. Germline V gene lookup returns CDR1 SNHLY and CDR2 FYNNEI. CDR3 bases: TGTGCCAGCAGCCCACAGAGACTAGTCTATTTT. Protein product: CASSPQRLVYF.

This clone was picked up many times. This sequence joins TRBV11-2 and TRBJ1-1, with D maybe TRBD1 (5 bases). CDR1 and CDR2 from the germline V gene are SGHAT and FQNNGV. The length of the CDR3 is 13 residues. The V gene lost 7 bases and the J gene lost 1 base, with 10 bases spanning the gap. The CDR3 sequence is CASTGQENTEAFF. As DNA, the CDR3 is TGTGCCAGCACCGGACAAGAGAACACTGAAGCTTTCTTT.

V gene TRBV7-8 combines with J gene TRBJ1-1, with TRBD1 identical over 7 bases. J lost 5 bases, V lost 5 bases, and 8 bases had no gene match. Germline lookup yields CDR1 SGHVS and CDR2 FQNEAQ. CDR3 length equals 14 residues. The DNA for the CDR3 is TGTGCCAGCAGCGTACAGGGGTTAAAGACTGAAGCTTTCTTT. This sequence encodes CASSVQGLKTEAFF.

The chain combines TRBV14 with TRBJ2-1, with D perhaps TRBD1 (7 bases). Germline loops: CDR1 SGHDN, CDR2 FVKESK. This CDR3 spans 16 amino acids. Trimming cost V 5 bases and J 0 bases, with 14 bases left between them. The CDR3 DNA follows: TGTGCCAGCAGCGGAGGGACAGACAGCTCCTACAATGAGCAGTTCTTC. This translates into CASSGGTDSSYNEQFF.

This rearrangement joins TRBV7-9 to TRBJ2-2; perhaps D is TRBD1 or TRBD2 (5 bases each). Deletions cut 4 bases from V and 0 bases from J, with 9 bases between. CDR1 is SEHNR, CDR2 FQNEAQ, per germline (reference sequence). This CDR3 is built from 15 residues. In DNA, the CDR3 is TGTGCCAGCAGCTCTCGGGACGCGAACACCGGGGAGCTGTTTTTT. Translating it yields CASSSRDANTGELFF.

The chain employs TRBV7-3 and TRBJ2-3; D possibly corresponds to TRBD2 (5 bases). V was clipped by 5 bases and J by 4 bases, with 16 bases between them. The CDR3 length is 15 residues. Germline lookup yields CDR1 SGHTA and CDR2 FQGTGA. CDR3 bases: TGTGCCAGCAGCCAGCTCGGGAATTCAGCAGATACGCAGTATTTT. This encodes CASSQLGNSADTQYF.

The chain joins TRBV11-1 to TRBJ1-3, with D tentatively TRBD1 (6 bases). Germline-derived CDR1 and CDR2 are SGHAT and FQDESV (reference sequence). V was shortened by 3 bases and J by 3 bases, with 12 bases between the two germline ends. There are 15 residues in the CDR3. CDR3 nucleotides: TGTGCCAGCAGCTTCGCAGGGGAGGTTGGAAACACCATATATTTT. Amino acid sequence: CASSFAGEVGNTIYF.

The J gene is TRBJ2-7, the V gene TRBV7-8, with unresolved D. V lost 5 bases, J lost 1 base, and 15 bases lay in between. Germline-derived CDR1 and CDR2 are SGHVS and FQNEAQ. The CDR3 sequence is 15 residues long. CDR3: CASSENPVKSYEQYF. CDR3 sequence (DNA): TGTGCCAGCAGCGAGAATCCAGTGAAATCCTACGAGCAGTACTTC.